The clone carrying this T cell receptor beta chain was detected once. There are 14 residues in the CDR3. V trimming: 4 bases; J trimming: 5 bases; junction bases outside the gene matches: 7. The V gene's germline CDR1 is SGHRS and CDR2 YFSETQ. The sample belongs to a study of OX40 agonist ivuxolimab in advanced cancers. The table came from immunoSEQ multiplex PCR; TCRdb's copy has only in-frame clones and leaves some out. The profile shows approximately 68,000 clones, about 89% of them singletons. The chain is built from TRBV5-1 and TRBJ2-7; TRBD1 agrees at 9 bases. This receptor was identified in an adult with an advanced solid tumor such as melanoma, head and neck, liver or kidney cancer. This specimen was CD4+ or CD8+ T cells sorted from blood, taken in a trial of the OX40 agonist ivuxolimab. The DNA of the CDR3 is TGCGCCAGCAGCGCGGACAGGGGAAGCCACGAGCAGTACTTC. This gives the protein CASSADRGSHEQYF.